The 18 T cell receptor beta chains below all came from one sample that was sequenced in a study of metastatic and nonmetastatic thyroid tumors. MiXCR reprocessed the PCR reads for TCRdb. The data hold about 89,000 clones, with about an eighth observed a single time. Among the patients, none had received any treatment before thyroid surgery. Sequences were obtained from tumor tissue. The receptors shown here come from a female donor with papillary thyroid cancer or a benign thyroid nodule (not recorded which). Some clones in this sample may be carry-over from other donors' samples.

The chain recombines TRBV28 with TRBJ1-2; weak D call: TRBD1 (5 bases). This CDR3 is built from 12 residues. The V end was cut by 5 bases, the J end by 10 bases, with 14 bases between. Germline CDR1 reads MDHEN; CDR2 reads SYDVKM. In DNA, the CDR3 is TGTGCCAGCAGTCTCTTGGGGGATTTCTACACCTTC. Its translation is CASSLLGDFYTF.

This clone turned up a few times. A read error may be the cause here, since a much bigger clone is one base away. The chain combines TRBV11-1 with TRBJ2-5; 11 bases line up with TRBD1. The CDR3 loop spans 15 amino acids. Trimming removed 5 bases from V and 5 bases from J; junction bases left unmatched: 7. Germline V lookup: CDR1 SGHAT, CDR2 FQDESV (reference sequence). CDR3 residues: CASSPWDRGAETQYF. In DNA form, the CDR3 reads TGTGCCAGCAGCCCCTGGGACAGGGGGGCCGAGACCCAGTACTTC.

The chain combines TRBV5-1 with TRBJ2-7, with D maybe TRBD2 (5 bases). This CDR3 is built from 14 residues. The germline V gene has CDR1 SGHRS and CDR2 YFSETQ. V was trimmed by 4 bases and J by 3 bases, leaving 14 bases between them. The CDR3 sequence is CASSLDREVYEQYF. In DNA form, the CDR3 reads TGCGCCAGCAGCCTCGACCGGGAAGTCTACGAGCAGTACTTC.

This clone was seen repeatedly, ten times or more. The rearrangement uses TRBV5-6 and TRBJ2-7; 7 nucleotides match TRBD1. The CDR3 has 13 residues. Germline values: CDR1 SGHDT, CDR2 YYEEEE. Losses at the gene ends were 2 bases for V and 2 bases for J; bases not matched to a gene: 1. The DNA for the CDR3 is TGTGCCAGCAGCTTCGGGACAGCCTACGAGCAGTACTTC. It codes for CASSFGTAYEQYF.

This clone was counted many times. The V and J genes are TRBV20-1 and TRBJ2-3; D possibly uses TRBD1 or TRBD2 (6 bases each). The CDR3 sequence is 14 residues long. Trimming took 1 base from V and 4 from J, leaving 12 bases between them. Germline lookup yields CDR1 DFQATT and CDR2 SNEGSKA (reference sequence). CDR3 DNA: TGCAGTGCTAGAGGAGGGGGGAGAGCAGATACGCAGTATTTT. It encodes CSARGGGRADTQYF.

This clone showed up many times. The rearrangement links TRBV9 to TRBJ2-3; 9 bases match TRBD2. V dropped 7 bases and J dropped 0; count of bases not matched to a gene: 6. The CDR3 is 15 amino acids. In germline, CDR1 is SGDLS, CDR2 YYNGEE. CDR3 protein: CASGLAGASTDTQYF. The DNA for the CDR3 is TGTGCCAGCGGGTTAGCGGGAGCGAGCACAGATACGCAGTATTTT.

This clone was detected ten times or more. The chain couples TRBV6-1 to TRBJ1-3; no clear D. CDR1 and CDR2 from the germline V gene are MNHNS and SASEGT. The CDR3 consists of 13 residues. Trimming shortened V by 8 bases and J by 4 bases, and 12 bases separated the two germline ends. DNA of the CDR3: TGTGCCAGCCGGGCCCAGGTCGGAAACACCATATATTTT. This translates into CASRAQVGNTIYF.

Only a few counts were recorded for this clone. This sample also contains other DNA sequences that code for the same CDR3. V is TRBV20-1 and J is TRBJ1-6; 8 bases are shared with TRBD1. The CDR3 is 18 amino acids. Germline V gene data show CDR1 as DFQATT and CDR2 as SNEGSKA (reference sequence). Germline trimming cut 0 bases from V and 10 bases from J; bases unmatched to any gene: 17. CDR3 in amino acids: CSARDLGGTTAGGSPLHF. The CDR3 DNA reads TGCAGTGCTAGAGATCTGGGGGGGACCACCGCAGGGGGCTCACCCCTCCACTTT.

This clone has a count of ten or more. The gene calls are TRBV9 and TRBJ2-6; D perhaps matches TRBD2 (6 bases). Trimming left V 6 bases short and J 4 bases short, with 14 bases between. Per germline, CDR1 SGDLS and CDR2 YYNGEE. The CDR3 spans 15 residues. The CDR3 loop reads CASTPGGLGANVLTF. The DNA of the CDR3 is TGTGCCAGCACCCCAGGAGGGTTAGGGGCCAACGTCCTGACTTTC.

This clone was counted ten times or more. The chain combines TRBV10-3 with TRBJ2-1, with TRBD2 as a possible D gene (6 bases). In germline, CDR1 is ENHRY, CDR2 SYGVKD. Trimming took off 0 bases at V and 10 bases at J, with 10 bases between the two ends. There are 13 residues in the CDR3. The DNA of the CDR3 is TGTGCCATCAGTGAGTCGGCGGGAACGGAGCAGTTCTTC. This encodes CAISESAGTEQFF.

With respect to this clone: A much larger clone differs from this one at a single base, so this may be a read error. This same CDR3 is encoded by further DNA sequences in the sample. V usage is TRBV20-1 and J usage is TRBJ2-5, with a possible D match to TRBD2 (6 bases). V lost 2 bases and J 5 bases, leaving 21 bases between the germline ends. Germline V gives CDR1 DFQATT, CDR2 SNEGSKA (reference sequence). The CDR3 runs to 16 residues. CDR3 bases: TGCAGTGCTAGATCGCTTCTGGGTGGAGGGCCTGAGACCCAGTACTTC. Encoded protein: CSARSLLGGGPETQYF.

Only a few counts were recorded for this clone. This chain joins TRBV18 and TRBJ1-2; D perhaps matches TRBD1 (5 bases). Between the trimmed V and J ends, which lost 2 bases and 0 bases, there was a span of 13 bases. CDR1 and CDR2 from the germline V gene are KGHSH and LQKENI. The CDR3 is 16 amino acids. DNA for the CDR3: TGTGCCAGCTCACCATCCAAGGGGACCCCTAACTATGGCTACACCTTC. The encoded protein is CASSPSKGTPNYGYTF.

This clone was observed at least ten times. The chain joins TRBV7-2 to TRBJ2-1; 7 nucleotides match TRBD2. From germline, CDR1 is SGHTA and CDR2 FQGNSA. V was clipped by 5 bases and J by 2 bases; unmatched bases: 6. This CDR3 has 15 amino acids. The CDR3 nucleotides read TGTGCCAGCAGCACCTCCGGGACTACCTACAATGAGCAGTTCTTC. Encoded protein: CASSTSGTTYNEQFF.

This clone showed up many times. This chain joins TRBV20-1 and TRBJ2-2; 8 positions match TRBD1. CDR1 is DFQATT, CDR2 SNEGSKA, per germline (reference sequence). This CDR3 has 13 amino acids. J lost 7 bases, V lost 3 bases, and 4 bases had no gene match. The CDR3 here is CSARRQGFGELFF. The CDR3 nucleotides are TGCAGTGCTAGGAGACAGGGGTTCGGGGAGCTGTTTTTT.

This clone was recorded at least ten times. V usage is TRBV20-1 and J usage is TRBJ2-5; 11 bases fit TRBD2. Looked up from germline, CDR1 is DFQATT and CDR2 is SNEGSKA (reference sequence). The CDR3 contains 14 residues. With V trimmed by 3 bases and J by 4 bases, 4 bases remained unmatched. The CDR3 here is CSASRLAGGETQYF. CDR3 DNA: TGCAGTGCTAGTCGTCTAGCGGGAGGAGAGACCCAGTACTTC.

The rearrangement joins TRBV18 to TRBJ1-1; 7 bases align to TRBD1. J was trimmed by 3 bases and V by 2 bases; bases with no gene match: 9. This CDR3 is 16 amino acids long. The V gene's germline CDR1 is KGHSH and CDR2 LQKENI. The CDR3 loop reads CASSPFPTGSYTEAFF. Written as DNA, the CDR3 is TGTGCCAGCTCACCATTTCCGACAGGGTCTTACACTGAAGCTTTCTTT.

In this sample, this clone turned up many times. V gene TRBV10-1 combines with J gene TRBJ2-7; a weak D match, TRBD2 (5 bases). V was clipped by 3 bases and J by 7 bases, with 10 bases between them. The CDR3 is made up of 12 amino acids. Germline assignment: CDR1 WNHNN and CDR2 SYGVQD (reference sequence). The CDR3 sequence is CASSEPGSEQYF. As DNA, the CDR3 is TGCGCCAGCAGTGAACCGGGGTCAGAGCAGTACTTC.

In this sample, this clone turned up many times. Different DNA sequences within this sample yield the same CDR3. The chain employs TRBV20-1 and TRBJ2-1, with TRBD2 matching 10 bases. The germline V gene has CDR1 DFQATT and CDR2 SNEGSKA (reference sequence). This CDR3 has 14 amino acids. Trimming removed 3 bases from V and 8 bases from J; junction bases left unmatched: 7. The CDR3 spells CSARRLAGVYEQFF. CDR3 DNA sequence: TGCAGTGCTAGGCGGCTAGCGGGAGTGTATGAGCAGTTCTTC.